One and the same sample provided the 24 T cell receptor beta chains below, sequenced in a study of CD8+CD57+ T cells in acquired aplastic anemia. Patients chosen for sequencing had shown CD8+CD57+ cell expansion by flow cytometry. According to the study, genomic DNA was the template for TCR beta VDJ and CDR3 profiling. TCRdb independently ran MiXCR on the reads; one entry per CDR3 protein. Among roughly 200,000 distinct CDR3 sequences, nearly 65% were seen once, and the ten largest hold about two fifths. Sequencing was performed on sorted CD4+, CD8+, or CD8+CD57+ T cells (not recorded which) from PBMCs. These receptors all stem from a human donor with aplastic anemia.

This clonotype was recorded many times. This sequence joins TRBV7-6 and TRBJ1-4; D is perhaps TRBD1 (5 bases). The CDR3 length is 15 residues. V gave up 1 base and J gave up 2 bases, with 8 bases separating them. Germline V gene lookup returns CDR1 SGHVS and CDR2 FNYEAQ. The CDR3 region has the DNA TGTGCCAGCAGCTTAGTGGGGGAGACTAATGAAAAACTGTTTTTT. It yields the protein CASSLVGETNEKLFF.

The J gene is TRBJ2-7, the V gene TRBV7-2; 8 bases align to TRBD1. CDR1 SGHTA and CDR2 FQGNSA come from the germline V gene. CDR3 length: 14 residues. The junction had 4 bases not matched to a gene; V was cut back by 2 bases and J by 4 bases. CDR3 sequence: CASSLMGQVYEQYF. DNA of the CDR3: TGTGCCAGCAGCTTAATGGGACAGGTATACGAGCAGTACTTC.

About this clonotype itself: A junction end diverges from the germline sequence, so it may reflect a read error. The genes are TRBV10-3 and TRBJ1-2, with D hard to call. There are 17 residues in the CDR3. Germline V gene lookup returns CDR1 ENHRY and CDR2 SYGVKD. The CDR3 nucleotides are TGTGCCATCAGTGAGAGTCCGGTCGGGCGAGCTAACTATGGGTACATCTTC. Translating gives CAISESPVGRANYGYIF.

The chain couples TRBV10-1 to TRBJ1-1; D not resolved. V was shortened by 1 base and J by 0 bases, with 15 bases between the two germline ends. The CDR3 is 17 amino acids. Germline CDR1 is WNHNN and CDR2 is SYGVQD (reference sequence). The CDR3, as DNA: TGCGCCAGCAGTGAGTACGGTACAGAGGACCTGAACACTGAAGCTTTCTTT. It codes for CASSEYGTEDLNTEAFF.

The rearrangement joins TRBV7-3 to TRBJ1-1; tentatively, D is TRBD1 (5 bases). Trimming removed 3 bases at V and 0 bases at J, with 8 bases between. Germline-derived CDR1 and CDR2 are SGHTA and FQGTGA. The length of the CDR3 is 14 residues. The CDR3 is CASSLLGLNTEAFF. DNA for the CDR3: TGTGCCAGCAGCTTGTTGGGGCTGAACACTGAAGCTTTCTTT.

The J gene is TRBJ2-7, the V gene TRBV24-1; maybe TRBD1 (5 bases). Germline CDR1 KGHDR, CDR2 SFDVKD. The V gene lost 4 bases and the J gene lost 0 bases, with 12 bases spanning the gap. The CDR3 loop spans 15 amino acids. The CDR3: CATSEGALSSYEQYF. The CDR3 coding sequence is TGTGCCACCAGTGAAGGGGCTTTGAGCTCCTACGAGCAGTACTTC.

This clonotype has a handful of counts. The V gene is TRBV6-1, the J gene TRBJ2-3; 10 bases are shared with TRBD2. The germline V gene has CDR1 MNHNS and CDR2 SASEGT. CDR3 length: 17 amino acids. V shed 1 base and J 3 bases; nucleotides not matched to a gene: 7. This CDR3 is CASSEEAGGPPTDTQYF. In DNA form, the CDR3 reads TGTGCCAGCAGTGAAGAAGCGGGGGGGCCCCCTACAGATACGCAGTATTTT.

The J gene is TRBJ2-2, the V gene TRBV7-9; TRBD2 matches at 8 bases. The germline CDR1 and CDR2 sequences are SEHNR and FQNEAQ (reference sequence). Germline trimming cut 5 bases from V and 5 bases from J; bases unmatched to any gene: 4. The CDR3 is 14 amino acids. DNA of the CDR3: TGTGCCAGCAGCACCGGACTAGCTACCGGGGAGCTGTTTTTT. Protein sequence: CASSTGLATGELFF.

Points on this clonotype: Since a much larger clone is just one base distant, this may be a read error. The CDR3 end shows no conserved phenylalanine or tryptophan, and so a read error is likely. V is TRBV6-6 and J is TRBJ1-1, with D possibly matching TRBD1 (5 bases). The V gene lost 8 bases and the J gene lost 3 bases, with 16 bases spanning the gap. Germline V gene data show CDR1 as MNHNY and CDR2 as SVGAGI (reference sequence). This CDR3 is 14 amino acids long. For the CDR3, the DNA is TGTGCCAGCCGGGGGACGGGGGACGACACTGAAGCTTTCCTT. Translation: CASRGTGDDTEAFL.

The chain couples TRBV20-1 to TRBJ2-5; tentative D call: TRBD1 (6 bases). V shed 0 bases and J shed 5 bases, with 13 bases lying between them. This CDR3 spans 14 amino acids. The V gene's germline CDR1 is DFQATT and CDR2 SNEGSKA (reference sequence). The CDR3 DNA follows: TGCAGTGCTAGAGATCTGTTGGACAGCGAGACCCAGTACTTC. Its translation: CSARDLLDSETQYF.

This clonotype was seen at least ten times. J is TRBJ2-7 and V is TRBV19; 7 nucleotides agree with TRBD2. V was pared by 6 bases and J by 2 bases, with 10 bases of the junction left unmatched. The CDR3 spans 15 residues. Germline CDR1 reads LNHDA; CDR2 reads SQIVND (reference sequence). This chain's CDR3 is CASRLKRGRTYEQYF. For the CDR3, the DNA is TGTGCCAGTAGGCTTAAGCGGGGTAGGACCTACGAGCAGTACTTC.

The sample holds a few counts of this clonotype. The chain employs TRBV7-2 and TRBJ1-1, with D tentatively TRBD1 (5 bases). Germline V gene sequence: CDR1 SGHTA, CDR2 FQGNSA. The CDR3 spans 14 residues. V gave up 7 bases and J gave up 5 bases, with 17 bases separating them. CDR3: CASTQTAFGTEAFF. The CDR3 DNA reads TGTGCCAGCACACAGACAGCTTTCGGAACTGAAGCTTTCTTT. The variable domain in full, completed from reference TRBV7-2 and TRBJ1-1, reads GAGVSQSPSNKVTEKGKDVELRCDPISGHTALYWYRQSLGQGLEFLIYFQGNSAPDKSGLPSDRFSAERTGGSVSTLTIQRTQQEDSAVYLCASTQTAFGTEAFFGQGTRLTVV.

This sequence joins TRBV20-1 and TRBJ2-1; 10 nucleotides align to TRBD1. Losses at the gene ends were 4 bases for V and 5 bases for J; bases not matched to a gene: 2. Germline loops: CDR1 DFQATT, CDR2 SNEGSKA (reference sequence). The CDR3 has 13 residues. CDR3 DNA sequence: TGCAGTGCTAAGACAGGGGGCAACAATGAGCAGTTCTTC. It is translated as CSAKTGGNNEQFF.

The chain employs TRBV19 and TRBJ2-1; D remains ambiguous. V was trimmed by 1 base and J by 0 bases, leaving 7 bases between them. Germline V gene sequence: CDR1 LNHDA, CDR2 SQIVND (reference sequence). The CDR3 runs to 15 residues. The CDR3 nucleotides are TGTGCCAGTAGTATAGTCATAGTCTCCTACAATGAGCAGTTCTTC. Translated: CASSIVIVSYNEQFF. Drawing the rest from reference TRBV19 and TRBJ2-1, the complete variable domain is DGGITQSPKYLFRKEGQNVTLSCEQNLNHDAMYWYRQDPGQGLRLIYYSQIVNDFQKGDIAEGYSVSREKKESFPLTVTSAQKNPTAFYLCASSIVIVSYNEQFFGPGTRLTVL.

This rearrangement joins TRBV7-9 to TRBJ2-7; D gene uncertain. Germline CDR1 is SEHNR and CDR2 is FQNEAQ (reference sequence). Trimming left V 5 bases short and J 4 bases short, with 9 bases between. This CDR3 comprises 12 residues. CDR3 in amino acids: CASSPREYEQYF. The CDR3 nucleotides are TGTGCCAGCAGCCCGCGCGAGTACGAGCAGTACTTC.

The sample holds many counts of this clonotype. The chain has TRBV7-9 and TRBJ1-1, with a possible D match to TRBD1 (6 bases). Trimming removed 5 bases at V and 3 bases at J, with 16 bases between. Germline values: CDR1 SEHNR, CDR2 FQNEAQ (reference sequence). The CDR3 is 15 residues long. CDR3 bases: TGTGCCAGCAGCCAGATCGGACAGCCGGACACTGAAGCTTTCTTT. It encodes CASSQIGQPDTEAFF.

The DNA of the CDR3 is TGTGCCAGCAGCCCAGGCCCCCTGGAGACCCAGTACTTC. Amino acid sequence: CASSPGPLETQYF. The rearrangement links TRBV7-9 to TRBJ2-3; D not resolved. The J call is in doubt because the DNA end fits TRBJ2-5 better. The CDR3 has 13 amino acids. Germline CDR1 and CDR2: SEHNR and FQNEAQ (reference sequence).

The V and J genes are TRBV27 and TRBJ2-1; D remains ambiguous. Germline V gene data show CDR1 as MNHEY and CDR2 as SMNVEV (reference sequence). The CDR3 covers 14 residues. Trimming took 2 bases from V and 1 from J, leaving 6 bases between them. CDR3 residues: CASSLLISYNEQFF. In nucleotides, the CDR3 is TGTGCCAGCAGTTTACTCATTTCCTACAATGAGCAGTTCTTC.

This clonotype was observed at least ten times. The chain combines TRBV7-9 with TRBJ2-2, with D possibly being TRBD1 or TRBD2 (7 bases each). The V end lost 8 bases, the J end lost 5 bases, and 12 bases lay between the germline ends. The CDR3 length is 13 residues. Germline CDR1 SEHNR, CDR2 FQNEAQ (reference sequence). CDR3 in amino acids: CASAGGETGELFF. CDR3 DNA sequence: TGTGCCAGCGCAGGGGGGGAGACCGGGGAGCTGTTTTTT.

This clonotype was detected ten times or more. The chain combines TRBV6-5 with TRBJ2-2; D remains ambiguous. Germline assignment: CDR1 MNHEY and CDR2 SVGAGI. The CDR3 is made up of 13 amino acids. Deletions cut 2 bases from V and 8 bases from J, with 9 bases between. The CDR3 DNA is TGTGCCAGCAGTTACAGGGTCGGTGGGGAGCTGTTTTTT. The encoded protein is CASSYRVGGELFF.

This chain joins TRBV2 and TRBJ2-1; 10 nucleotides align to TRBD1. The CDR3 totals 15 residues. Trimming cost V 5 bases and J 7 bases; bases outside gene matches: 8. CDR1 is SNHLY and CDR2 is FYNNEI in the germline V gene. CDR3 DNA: TGTGCCAGCAGTATGGGACAGGGGCGAAAAAATGAGCAGTTCTTC. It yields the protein CASSMGQGRKNEQFF.

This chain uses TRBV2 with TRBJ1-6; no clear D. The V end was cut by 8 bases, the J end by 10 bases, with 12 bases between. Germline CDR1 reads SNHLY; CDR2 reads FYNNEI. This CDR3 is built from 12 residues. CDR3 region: CASVRPPSPLHF. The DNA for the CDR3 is TGTGCCAGCGTACGCCCACCCTCACCCCTCCACTTT. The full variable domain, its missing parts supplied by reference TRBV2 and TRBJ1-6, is EPEVTQTPSHQVTQMGQEVILRCVPISNHLYFYWYRQILGQKVEFLVSFYNNEISEKSEIFDDQFSVERPDGSNFTLKIRSTKLEDSAMYFCASVRPPSPLHFGNGTRLTVT.

The CDR3 bases are TGCAGTGCCGAAGGACGGGACCAAGAGACCCAGTACTTC. Its translation is CSAEGRDQETQYF. The rearrangement links TRBV20-1 to TRBJ2-5; no reliable D call. The V gene lost 6 bases and the J gene lost 0 bases, with 11 bases spanning the gap. The CDR3 totals 13 residues. Germline CDR1 is DFQATT and CDR2 is SNEGSKA (reference sequence).

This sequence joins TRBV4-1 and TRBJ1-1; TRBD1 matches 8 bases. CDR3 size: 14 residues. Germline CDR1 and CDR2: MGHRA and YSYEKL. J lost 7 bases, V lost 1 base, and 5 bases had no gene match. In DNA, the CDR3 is TGCGCCAGCAGCCAAGGACAGGGGAGGGTTGAAGCTTTCTTT. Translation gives CASSQGQGRVEAFF.